This T cell receptor (beta chain) originates from a study of early T cells in non-severe SARS-CoV-2 infection. Study-level points and caveats: CD4 and private specificities were missed by VDJdb matching, which favored anti-spike CD8 responses.

Unique molecular identifiers were added to individual cDNA molecules. TCRdb reprocessed the 5' RACE reads via MiXCR and lists one record per CDR3 protein. The sample has 25,000 to 30,000 distinct CDR3 sequences; less than 6.5% are singletons. Many counts were recorded for this clonotype. As yet, its antigen is unknown. Specimen: whole blood, collected at baseline. This receptor was obtained from an adult who was a healthcare worker with PCR-confirmed SARS-CoV-2 infection or an uninfected control (not recorded which).

CDR3 sequence: CATSRGTSGYTDTQYF. Written as DNA, the CDR3 is TGTGCCACCAGCAGAGGGACTAGCGGGTACACAGATACGCAGTATTTT. The rearrangement uses TRBV15 and TRBJ2-3; 11 nucleotides agree with TRBD2. Losses at the gene ends were 1 base for V and 2 bases for J; bases not matched to a gene: 2. CDR3 length: 16 amino acids. Germline CDR1 is LNHNV and CDR2 is YYDKDF (reference sequence).